The 10 T cell receptor beta chains given below trace back to one sample, sequenced in a study of glioma-infiltrating T cells. Amplification of TCR alpha and beta CDR3 regions from RNA used iRepertoire nested multiplex PCR. TCRdb re-called the multiplex PCR reads with MiXCR, one entry per CDR3 protein. The data contain about 140,000 distinct CDR3 sequences, roughly 43% of them seen just once; the ten biggest clones take up about a fifth. Sequenced: glioma tissue, nonneoplastic brain tissue, or PBMCs (not recorded which). These receptors all stem from a human donor with low-grade glioma or glioblastoma, undergoing nonglioma brain surgery, or in good health (not recorded which).

This sequence joins TRBV3-1 and TRBJ1-2; D is undetermined. This CDR3 region has 15 residues. Trimming pared 0 bases from V and 5 bases from J, leaving 13 bases between. Per the germline V gene, CDR1 is LGHDT and CDR2 is YNNKEL (reference sequence). The CDR3 nucleotides are TGTGCCAGCAGCCAAGAGTGGACGCCCGATTATGGCTACACCTTC. Residues: CASSQEWTPDYGYTF.

In the case of this clonotype: An end of the junction does not agree with germline; a read error may underlie this. CDR3 DNA: TGTGCCAGTCGGGGCAATGAGCGGTTCTTC. This codes for CASRGNERFF. The rearrangement joins TRBV6-2 or TRBV6-3 to TRBJ2-1; D possibly uses TRBD1 or TRBD2 (5 bases each). This CDR3 is 10 amino acids long. Germline values: CDR1 MNHEY, CDR2 SVGEGT.

This clonotype was found a few times. The V call is TRBV29-1, the J call TRBJ1-1; 7 nucleotides align to TRBD1. Germline CDR1 is SQVTM and CDR2 is ANQGSEA. There are 13 residues in the CDR3. Trimming cost V 4 bases and J 4 bases; bases outside gene matches: 6. The CDR3 DNA reads as TGCAGCGTTGGACAGGGCGGACCCACTGAAGCTTTCTTT. It is translated as CSVGQGGPTEAFF.

The chain uses TRBV20-1 and TRBJ1-2; D gene uncertain. CDR1 and CDR2 (germline): DFQATT, SNEGSKA (reference sequence). With 4 bases removed from V and 3 bases from J, the gap between germline ends came to 9 bases. The CDR3 consists of 12 residues. The chain's CDR3 is CSAMQEDYGYTF. The CDR3 nucleotides are TGCAGTGCTATGCAGGAGGACTATGGCTACACCTTC.

In this sample, this clonotype turned up a few times. This chain connects TRBV2 to TRBJ1-6; a weak D match, TRBD1 (6 bases). V was clipped by 6 bases and J by 0 bases, with 15 bases between them. The CDR3 length is 17 residues. Germline assignment: CDR1 SNHLY and CDR2 FYNNEI. For the CDR3, the DNA is TGTGCCAGCAGCGCGGGACACCCAAGCTCCTATAATTCACCCCTCCACTTT. This translates into CASSAGHPSSYNSPLHF.

For this clonotype: At one end the junction does not follow the germline gene, possibly because of a read error. This sequence joins TRBV7-2 and TRBJ2-7; D is perhaps TRBD1 (6 bases). Germline loops: CDR1 SGHTA, CDR2 FQGNSA. CDR3 length: 14 amino acids. CDR3 nucleotides: TGTGCCAGCAGCCCGAGTGGGGGCTCCTACGAGAAGTACTTC. This encodes CASSPSGGSYEKYF. The full variable domain, with the rest looked up from reference TRBV7-2 and TRBJ2-7, is GAGVSQSPSNKVTEKGKDVELRCDPISGHTALYWYRQSLGQGLEFLIYFQGNSAPDKSGLPSDRFSAERTGGSVSTLTIQRTQQEDSAVYLCASSPSGGSYEKYFGPGTRLTVT.

This clonotype was detected ten times or more. J is TRBJ1-1 and V is TRBV19, with unresolved D. V was pared by 3 bases and J by 1 base, with 6 bases between. Germline loops: CDR1 LNHDA, CDR2 SQIVND (reference sequence). The CDR3 is 13 amino acids. The CDR3 sequence: CASSIWGNTEAFF. The CDR3 DNA reads TGTGCCAGTAGTATCTGGGGGAACACTGAAGCTTTCTTT.

The rearrangement joins TRBV10-2 to TRBJ1-3, with D uncertain. Germline assignment: CDR1 WSHSY and CDR2 SAAADI. The CDR3 is made up of 15 amino acids. V lost 3 bases to trimming and J lost 0 bases, with 9 bases between them. This chain's CDR3 is CASSDMGRSGNTIYF. The CDR3 coding sequence is TGCGCCAGCAGTGACATGGGCCGCTCTGGAAACACCATATATTTT.

The genes are TRBV12-3 or TRBV12-4 and TRBJ2-5; D uncertain. V lost 8 bases to trimming and J lost 5 bases, with 9 bases between them. The CDR3 contains 11 residues. This chain's CDR3 is CASGMVETQYF. Written as DNA, the CDR3 is TGTGCCAGCGGTATGGTCGAGACCCAGTACTTC.

The chain recombines TRBV2 with TRBJ1-3, with D maybe TRBD1 (6 bases). This CDR3 spans 14 amino acids. In germline, CDR1 is SNHLY, CDR2 FYNNEI. Trimming took 10 bases from V and 4 from J, leaving 17 bases between them. CDR3 amino acids: CATDPGTLGNTIYF. In DNA, the CDR3 is TGTGCCACAGACCCCGGGACACTAGGAAACACCATATATTTT.